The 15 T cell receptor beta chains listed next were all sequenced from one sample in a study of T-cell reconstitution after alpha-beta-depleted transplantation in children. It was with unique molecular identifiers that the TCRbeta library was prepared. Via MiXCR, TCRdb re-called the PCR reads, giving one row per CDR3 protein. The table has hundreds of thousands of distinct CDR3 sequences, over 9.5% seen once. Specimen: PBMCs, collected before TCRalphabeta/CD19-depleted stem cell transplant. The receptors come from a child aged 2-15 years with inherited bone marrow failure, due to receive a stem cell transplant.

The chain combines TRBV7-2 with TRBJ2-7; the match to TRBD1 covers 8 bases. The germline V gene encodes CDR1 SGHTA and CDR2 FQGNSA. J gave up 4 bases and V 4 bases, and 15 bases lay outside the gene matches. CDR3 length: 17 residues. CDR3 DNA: TGTGCCAGCAGCTCATTTCCCCTGGACAGGGTATCATACGAGCAGTACTTC. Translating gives CASSSFPLDRVSYEQYF.

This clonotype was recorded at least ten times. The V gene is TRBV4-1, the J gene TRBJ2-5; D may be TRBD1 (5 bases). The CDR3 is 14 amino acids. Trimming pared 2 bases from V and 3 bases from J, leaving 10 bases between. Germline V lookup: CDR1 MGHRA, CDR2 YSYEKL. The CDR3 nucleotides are TGCGCCAGCAGCCAACTTGCAGGGAAAGAGACCCAGTACTTC. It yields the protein CASSQLAGKETQYF.

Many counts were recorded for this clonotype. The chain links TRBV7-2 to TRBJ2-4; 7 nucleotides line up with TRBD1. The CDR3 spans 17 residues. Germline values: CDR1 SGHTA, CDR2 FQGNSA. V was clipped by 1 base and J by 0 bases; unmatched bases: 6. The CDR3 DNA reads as TGTGCCAGCAGCTTAGTGCTGGGACAGATAGCCAAAAACATTCAGTACTTC. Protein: CASSLVLGQIAKNIQYF.

The CDR3 region is CASSQSRTGKSSYEQYF. The CDR3 region has the DNA TGCGCCAGCAGTCAATCGCGGACAGGCAAGAGCTCCTACGAGCAGTACTTC. V is TRBV23-1 and J is TRBJ2-7, with 7 bases aligning to TRBD1. TRBV23-1 is marked as an open reading frame, function uncertain. This CDR3 has 17 amino acids. The V and J ends lost 0 bases and 0 bases, in that order; junction bases with no gene match: 8.

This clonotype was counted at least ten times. Written as DNA, the CDR3 is TGTGCCAGCAGCCTACGACTAGCGGGAGGGCCTATATCCTACGAGCAGTACTTC. Translating it yields CASSLRLAGGPISYEQYF. This chain connects TRBV7-8 to TRBJ2-7; TRBD2 matches 14 bases. The germline gives CDR1 SGHVS, CDR2 FQNEAQ. CDR3 size: 18 residues. Unmatched junction bases numbered 10, after V lost 5 bases and J lost 1 base.

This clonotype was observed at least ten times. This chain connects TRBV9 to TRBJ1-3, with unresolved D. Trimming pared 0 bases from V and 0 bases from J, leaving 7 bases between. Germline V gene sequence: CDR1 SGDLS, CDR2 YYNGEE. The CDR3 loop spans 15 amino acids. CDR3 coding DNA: TGTGCCAGCAGCGTAGGAGCCGGCTCTGGAAACACCATATATTTT. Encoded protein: CASSVGAGSGNTIYF.

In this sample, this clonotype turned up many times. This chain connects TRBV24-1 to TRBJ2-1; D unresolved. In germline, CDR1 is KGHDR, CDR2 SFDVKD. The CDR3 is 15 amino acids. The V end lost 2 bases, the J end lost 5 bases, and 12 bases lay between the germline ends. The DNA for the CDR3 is TGTGCCACCAGTGATTACTGGACCCTCGACAATGAGCAGTTCTTC. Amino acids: CATSDYWTLDNEQFF.

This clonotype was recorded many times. The CDR3 spells CASSLAGSAIYGYTF. The CDR3 DNA reads as TGCGCCAGCAGCTTGGCGGGCAGCGCTATCTATGGCTACACCTTC. The chain combines TRBV5-1 with TRBJ1-2; no firm D call. V was trimmed by 0 bases and J by 4 bases, leaving 13 bases between them. The CDR3 runs to 15 residues. Per germline, CDR1 SGHRS and CDR2 YFSETQ.

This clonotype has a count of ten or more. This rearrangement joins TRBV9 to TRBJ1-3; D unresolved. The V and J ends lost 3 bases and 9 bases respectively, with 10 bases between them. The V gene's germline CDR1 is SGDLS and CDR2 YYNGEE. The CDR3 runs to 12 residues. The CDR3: CASSGDGFTIYF. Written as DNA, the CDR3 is TGTGCCAGCAGCGGTGACGGATTCACCATATATTTT.

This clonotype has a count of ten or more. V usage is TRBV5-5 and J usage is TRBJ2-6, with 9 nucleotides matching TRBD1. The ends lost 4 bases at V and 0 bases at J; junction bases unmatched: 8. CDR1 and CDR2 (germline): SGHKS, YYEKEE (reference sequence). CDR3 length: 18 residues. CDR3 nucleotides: TGTGCCAGCAGCCCTCGGACAGGGGCTAGCTCTGGGGCCAACGTCCTGACTTTC. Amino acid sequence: CASSPRTGASSGANVLTF.

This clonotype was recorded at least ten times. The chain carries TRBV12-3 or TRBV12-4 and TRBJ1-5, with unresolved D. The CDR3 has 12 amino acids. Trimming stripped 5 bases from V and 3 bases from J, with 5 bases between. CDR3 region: CASSTPNQPQHF. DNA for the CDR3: TGTGCCAGCAGTACGCCCAATCAGCCCCAGCATTTT.

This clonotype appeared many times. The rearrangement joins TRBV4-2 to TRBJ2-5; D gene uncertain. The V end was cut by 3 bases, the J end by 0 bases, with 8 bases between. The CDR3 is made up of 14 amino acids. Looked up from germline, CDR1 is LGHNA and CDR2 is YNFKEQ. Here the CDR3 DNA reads TGTGCCAGCAGCCAGATACGGGACCAAGAGACCCAGTACTTC. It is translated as CASSQIRDQETQYF.

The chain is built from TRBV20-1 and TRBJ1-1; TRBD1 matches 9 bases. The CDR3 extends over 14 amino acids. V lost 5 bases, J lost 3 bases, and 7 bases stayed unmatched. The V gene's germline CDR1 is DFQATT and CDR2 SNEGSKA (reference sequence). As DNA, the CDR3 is TGCAGTGCTGGGCGAGGACAGGGGTACACTGAAGCTTTCTTT. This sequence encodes CSAGRGQGYTEAFF.

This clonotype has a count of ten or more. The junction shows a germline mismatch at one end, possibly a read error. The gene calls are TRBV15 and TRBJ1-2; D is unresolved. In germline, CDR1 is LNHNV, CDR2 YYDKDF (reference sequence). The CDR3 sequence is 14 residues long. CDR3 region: CATSRTRSSRASVF. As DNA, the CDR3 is TGTGCCACCAGCAGAACGCGCTCGTCACGGGCCAGCGTCTTC.

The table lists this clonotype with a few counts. The CDR3 DNA reads as TGCAGTGCTAGCTGGAGGGAGCCTCATGGCTACACCTTC. Its translation: CSASWREPHGYTF. This rearrangement joins TRBV20-1 to TRBJ1-2, with unresolved D. Trimming removed 3 bases at V and 6 bases at J, with 14 bases between. This CDR3 is built from 13 residues. CDR1 and CDR2 from the germline V gene are DFQATT and SNEGSKA (reference sequence).